The 7 T cell receptor beta chains reported below all come from one sample, sequenced in a study of human T cells and chemical hapten exposure. The total RNA was obtained from whole blood that was not fractionated. MiXCR was run by TCRdb on the 5' RACE reads, yielding one entry per CDR3 protein. The sample records under 150,000 distinct CDR3 sequences, approximately 20% being singletons. These receptors were taken from a human donor in good health.

The chain has TRBV4-2 and TRBJ2-7; D is uncertain. The CDR3 runs 14 residues. Deletions cut 4 bases from V and 2 bases from J, with 12 bases between. CDR1 is LGHNA, CDR2 YNFKEQ, per germline. The CDR3 DNA reads TGTGCCAGCAGCCGGTCGGAGTTCACCTACGAGCAGTACTTC. Translation: CASSRSEFTYEQYF.

J is TRBJ2-7 and V is TRBV7-9; TRBD1 matches 8 bases. Germline V lookup: CDR1 SEHNR, CDR2 FQNEAQ (reference sequence). The V gene end was trimmed by 5 bases and the J gene end by 9 bases; junction bases not matched to a gene: 6. The CDR3 length is 12 residues. CDR3 loop: CASSLRGLVQYF. CDR3 DNA sequence: TGTGCCAGCAGCCTCAGGGGGCTAGTGCAGTACTTC.

This clonotype was found a few times. The rearrangement joins TRBV3-1 to TRBJ1-2; TRBD1 matches at 7 bases. From germline, CDR1 is LGHDT and CDR2 YNNKEL (reference sequence). The CDR3 consists of 15 residues. J lost 2 bases, V lost 4 bases, and 7 bases had no gene match. This chain's CDR3 is CASSPPGQKNYGYTF. CDR3 nucleotides: TGTGCCAGCAGCCCGCCGGGACAGAAGAACTATGGCTACACCTTC.

This clonotype was detected once. The CDR3 DNA reads TGTGCCAGCAGCCCGAGACTAGCGGGAGGGGAGACCCAGTACTTC. This gives the protein CASSPRLAGGETQYF. This rearrangement joins TRBV9 to TRBJ2-5, with TRBD2 matching over 14 bases. The CDR3 has 15 amino acids. V trimming: 4 bases; J trimming: 5 bases; junction bases outside the gene matches: 4. The germline gives CDR1 SGDLS, CDR2 YYNGEE.

This chain links TRBV5-1 with TRBJ2-2; 7 nucleotides line up with TRBD1. CDR3 length equals 16 residues. In germline, CDR1 is SGHRS, CDR2 YFSETQ. J gave up 5 bases and V 0 bases, and 7 bases lay outside the gene matches. The CDR3 loop is CASSLVALQGTGELFF. The DNA for the CDR3 is TGCGCCAGCAGCTTGGTAGCCCTACAGGGGACCGGGGAGCTGTTTTTT.

The gene calls are TRBV12-3 or TRBV12-4 and TRBJ2-1, with D unresolved. There are 14 residues in the CDR3. The V and J ends lost 1 base and 5 bases respectively, with 9 bases between them. In DNA, the CDR3 is TGTGCCAGCAGTTTAGGGGGTAGAAACAATGAGCAGTTCTTC. It encodes CASSLGGRNNEQFF.

Ten or more counts support this clonotype. This rearrangement joins TRBV28 to TRBJ1-2; a weak D match, TRBD1 (5 bases). Germline V CDR1 and CDR2: MDHEN, SYDVKM. V was trimmed by 5 bases and J by 0 bases, leaving 10 bases between them. There are 14 residues in the CDR3. CDR3 sequence reads: CASSSGGTNYGYTF. CDR3 in DNA: TGTGCCAGCAGTAGCGGGGGTACTAACTATGGCTACACCTTC.